Shown below are 4 T cell receptor beta chains from a single sample sequenced in a study of T-cell memory formation after mild COVID-19. TCRdb reprocessed the 5' RACE reads via MiXCR and lists one record per CDR3 protein. The table records over 500,000 distinct CDR3 sequences, roughly 17% of them present only once. Material for sequencing was PBMCs or a T cell subset sorted from them (not recorded which). Receptors were obtained from an adult woman who had mild COVID-19 (a few samples of this study predate the infection). Cell type and time point are not known.

This clonotype was seen at least ten times. This chain uses TRBV12-3 or TRBV12-4 with TRBJ2-5, with 7 bases fitting TRBD1. V shed 5 bases, J shed 4 bases, and the junction held 7 bases outside the gene matches. The CDR3 is 14 residues long. The CDR3: CASSLSDRVETQYF. The CDR3, as DNA: TGTGCCAGCAGTCTGAGCGACAGGGTAGAGACCCAGTACTTC.

This clonotype has more than one count but fewer than ten. This chain's CDR3 is CASSPKGLAGSNEQFF. DNA for the CDR3: TGTGCCAGCAGCCCCAAAGGACTAGCGGGAAGCAATGAGCAGTTCTTC. The chain couples TRBV12-3 or TRBV12-4 to TRBJ2-1; TRBD2 agrees at 12 bases. V was clipped by 6 bases and J by 6 bases; unmatched bases: 9. The CDR3 consists of 16 residues.

This clonotype has ten or more counts. V usage is TRBV12-3 or TRBV12-4 and J usage is TRBJ2-1; 8 nucleotides agree with TRBD2. V trimming: 6 bases; J trimming: 2 bases; junction bases outside the gene matches: 3. The CDR3 totals 14 residues. CDR3 protein: CASRVAGPYNEQFF. DNA of the CDR3: TGTGCCAGCAGAGTAGCGGGGCCCTACAATGAGCAGTTCTTC.

This clonotype has only a few counts. CDR3 region: CASSYDRGRGETQYF. The DNA for the CDR3 is TGTGCCAGCTCCTACGACAGGGGGCGCGGAGAGACCCAGTACTTC. The chain carries TRBV18 and TRBJ2-5; TRBD1 matches at 10 bases. The CDR3 length is 15 residues. J lost 4 bases, V lost 6 bases, and 8 bases had no gene match. Germline V CDR1 and CDR2: KGHSH, LQKENI.